A single sample is the source of the 11 T cell receptor beta chains below, sequenced in a study of T cell clonality in common variable immunodeficiency. Overall study results and limits: Reportedly, TCR beta sequences from common variable immunodeficiency showed fewer deletions and N-nucleotide insertions.

The table came from immunoSEQ multiplex PCR; TCRdb's copy has only in-frame clones and leaves some out. Altogether 25,000 to 30,000 clones were found in the sample, and no singletons occur. These receptors have no identified antigens. The sequenced material came from peripheral blood mononuclear cells. The receptors derive from a human donor with common variable immunodeficiency.

Only a few counts were recorded for this clone. The missing CDR3 end, 3 residues past where the read stops, is filled in from the germline J gene. The V call is TRBV6-1, the J call TRBJ1-3, with unresolved D. The germline CDR1 and CDR2 sequences are MNHNS and SASEGT. CDR3 size: 15 residues. V was trimmed by 0 bases and J by 3 bases, leaving 9 bases between them. CDR3 loop: CASSEAGFGGNTIYF. CDR3 DNA (partial): TGTGCCAGCAGTGAAGCAGGGTTTGGTGGAAACACC.

In this sample, this clone turned up many times. The chain's CDR3 is CSASLFGRGLDEKLFF. CDR3 bases read: TGCAGTGCTAGTCTCTTTGGCCGAGGGCTTGATGAAAAA. The chain uses TRBV20-1 and TRBJ1-4; D is unclear. Read data end 3 residues before the CDR3 end; the end is taken from the germline J gene. The V and J ends lost 3 bases and 6 bases respectively, with 20 bases between them. CDR1 DFQATT and CDR2 SNEGSKA come from the germline V gene (reference sequence). The CDR3 contains 16 residues.

This clone showed up just a few times. The CDR3 end is not reached by the read, which stops 3 residues before it; the germline J gene fills it in. V gene TRBV2 combines with J gene TRBJ2-2; the D gene is possibly TRBD1 (6 bases). The CDR3 length is 15 residues. Germline CDR1 reads SNHLY; CDR2 reads FYNNEI. With 7 bases removed from V and 5 bases from J, the gap between germline ends came to 17 bases. CDR3 residues: CASTPRGMRTGELFF. The CDR3 bases that were read are TGTGCCAGCACCCCAAGGGGGATGCGGACCGGGGAG.

This clone occurred a few times. The CDR3 end is not reached by the read, which stops 3 residues before it; the germline J gene fills it in. V and J are TRBV6-2 or TRBV6-3 and TRBJ2-3, with 12 bases aligning to TRBD2. There are 16 residues in the CDR3. From germline, CDR1 is MNHEY and CDR2 SVGEGT. V was pared by 5 bases and J by 2 bases, with 5 bases of the junction left unmatched. The CDR3 reads CASSDRLAGVTDTQYF. The CDR3 bases that were read are TGTGCCAGCAGTGACCGACTAGCGGGAGTCACAGATACG.

Only a few counts were recorded for this clone. The CDR3 end lies 3 residues beyond the end of the read and is filled in from the germline J gene. The rearrangement links TRBV6-1 to TRBJ1-4, with D unresolved. Germline assignment: CDR1 MNHNS and CDR2 SASEGT. Between the trimmed V and J ends, which lost 4 bases and 1 base, there was a span of 10 bases. The CDR3 spans 15 residues. CDR3 DNA (partial): TGTGCCAGCAGTGTGATAAAGGGAACTAATGAAAAA. The encoded protein is CASSVIKGTNEK. Given in full, the CDR3 is CASSVIKGTNEKLFF.

This clone was counted at least ten times. The CDR3 extends 3 residues past the end of the read, so its final part is completed from the germline J gene. V and J are TRBV7-6 and TRBJ2-6; no firm D call. CDR3 size: 15 residues. Germline V CDR1 and CDR2: SGHVS, FNYEAQ. V was cut by 1 base and J by 1 base, with 5 bases left in between. CDR3: CASSLVVSGANVLTF. The CDR3 DNA, read in part, is TGTGCCAGCAGCTTAGTTGTATCTGGGGCCAACGTC.

This clone was observed a few times. The read terminates 3 residues before the CDR3 end, so the remaining end is supplied by the germline J gene. The V and J genes are TRBV29-1 and TRBJ2-7, with D possibly TRBD1 on 5 matching bases. V shed 3 bases and J shed 3 bases, with 9 bases lying between them. The CDR3 covers 12 residues. Looked up from germline, CDR1 is SQVTM and CDR2 is ANQGSEA. The CDR3: CSVEGLGYEQYF. Partial CDR3 DNA: TGCAGCGTTGAGGGGCTAGGCTACGAG.

This clone was counted many times. CDR3 sequence: CSVVPYTDTQYF. The sequenced part of the CDR3 DNA is TGCAGCGTTGTCCCTTACACAGATACG. The chain links TRBV29-1 to TRBJ2-3; D unclear. The read is 3 residues too short to cover the CDR3 end, so that end is filled in from the germline J gene. Deletions cut 4 bases from V and 2 bases from J, with 7 bases between. Per germline, CDR1 SQVTM and CDR2 ANQGSEA. The CDR3 sequence is 12 residues long.

This clone showed up many times. Read coverage stops 3 residues before the CDR3 terminus; the germline J gene supplies the remainder. The chain recombines TRBV6-2 or TRBV6-3 with TRBJ2-3, with D unclear. This CDR3 comprises 12 residues. Germline-derived CDR1 and CDR2 are MNHEY and SVGEGT. The V end lost 5 bases, the J end lost 4 bases, and 7 bases lay between the germline ends. CDR3 in amino acids: CASSHKPDTQYF. Partial CDR3 DNA: TGTGCCAGCAGTCACAAACCAGATACG.

This clone was recorded many times. The read halts 3 residues ahead of the CDR3 end, with the missing end drawn from the germline J gene. This chain uses TRBV5-1 with TRBJ2-7; 7 bases align to TRBD1. The CDR3 loop spans 13 amino acids. V lost 3 bases, J lost 2 bases, and 2 bases stayed unmatched. Per germline, CDR1 SGHRS and CDR2 YFSETQ. The part of the CDR3 DNA that was read is TGCGCCAGCAGCTCCGGGACAGCCTACGAG. This sequence encodes CASSSGTAYE. The whole CDR3 sequence reads CASSSGTAYEQYF.

This clone was seen repeatedly, ten times or more. CDR3: CASSLLAGQTNYGYTF. The covered CDR3 bases are TGCGCCAGCAGCCTCCTCGCAGGGCAAACTAACTATGGC. The chain joins TRBV4-1 to TRBJ1-2; perhaps TRBD1 as D (5 bases). The DNA ends 3 residues before the CDR3 does, and the rest of the CDR3 is filled in from the germline J gene. The CDR3 is made up of 16 amino acids. The V gene lost 4 bases and the J gene lost 0 bases, with 15 bases spanning the gap. Germline V gives CDR1 MGHRA, CDR2 YSYEKL.